One and the same sample provided the 21 T cell receptor beta chains below, sequenced in a study of T cells in localized non-small cell lung cancer. Only in-frame clones appear in the TCRdb table, and some are missing; sequencing was by immunoSEQ multiplex PCR. The repertoire consists of tens of thousands of clones, with 65% to 85% occurring once and the leading ten covering nearly 5%. The sequencing here drew on PBMCs, taken before any cancer treatment. These receptor sequences come from a man aged 40 to 75 with stage II lung adenocarcinoma.

This clone showed up just once. The gene calls are TRBV15 and TRBJ1-4; D unclear. Germline CDR1 LNHNV, CDR2 YYDKDF (reference sequence). The V end was cut by 3 bases, the J end by 6 bases, with 8 bases between. The CDR3 runs 13 residues. CDR3 DNA sequence: TGTGCCACCAGCAGTGGGCCGGATGAAAAACTGTTTTTT. Translated, it gives CATSSGPDEKLFF.

The V and J genes are TRBV30 and TRBJ2-3, with TRBD2 matching 10 bases. This CDR3 is 20 amino acids long. V shed 0 bases, J shed 2 bases, and the junction held 17 bases outside the gene matches. CDR1 and CDR2 from the germline V gene are GTSNPN and SVGIG (reference sequence). The CDR3: CAWSVLEFLQREGLTDTQYF. The DNA of the CDR3 is TGTGCCTGGAGTGTACTGGAATTTCTGCAGCGGGAGGGCCTCACAGATACGCAGTATTTT.

This clone was detected only a few times. The chain has TRBV11-2 and TRBJ2-7, with 8 positions matching TRBD1. CDR1 and CDR2 from the germline V gene are SGHAT and FQNNGV. The J segment lost 2 bases and the V segment lost 4 bases, leaving 4 bases of the junction unmatched. The CDR3 is made up of 14 amino acids. CDR3 nucleotide sequence: TGTGCCAGCAGCTCGACAGGGGTCCCCTACGAGCAGTACTTC. This encodes CASSSTGVPYEQYF. Drawing the rest from reference TRBV11-2 and TRBJ2-7, the complete variable domain is EAGVAQSPRYKIIEKRQSVAFWCNPISGHATLYWYQQILGQGPKLLIQFQNNGVVDDSQLPKDRFSAERLKGVDSTLKIQPAKLEDSAVYLCASSSTGVPYEQYFGPGTRLTVT.

The J gene is TRBJ2-3, the V gene TRBV19, with D perhaps matching TRBD1 or TRBD2 (5 bases each). Germline V gene lookup returns CDR1 LNHDA and CDR2 SQIVND (reference sequence). This CDR3 has 13 amino acids. Trimming shortened V by 4 bases and J by 4 bases, and 9 bases separated the two germline ends. CDR3 DNA sequence: TGTGCCAGTAGTACTCAGGGAGCAGATACGCAGTATTTT. This translates into CASSTQGADTQYF.

Points on this clone: This CDR3 is also generated by other DNA sequences in the sample. The chain recombines TRBV5-1 with TRBJ2-5, with no clear D. The CDR3 spans 11 residues. Germline CDR1 SGHRS, CDR2 YFSETQ. V lost 2 bases and J 4 bases, leaving 3 bases between the germline ends. The CDR3 loop is CASSFGETQYF. CDR3 nucleotides: TGCGCCAGCAGCTTCGGAGAGACCCAGTACTTC.

V is TRBV19 and J is TRBJ2-1, with TRBD2 matching over 11 bases. V dropped 7 bases and J dropped 2; count of bases not matched to a gene: 4. There are 15 residues in the CDR3. Germline-derived CDR1 and CDR2 are LNHDA and SQIVND (reference sequence). CDR3 loop: CASTLAGGAYNEQFF. The DNA for the CDR3 is TGTGCCAGTACCCTAGCGGGAGGAGCCTACAATGAGCAGTTCTTC.

This sequence joins TRBV7-2 and TRBJ2-2; D remains ambiguous. V lost 1 base to trimming and J lost 2 bases, with 11 bases between them. The CDR3 runs 16 residues. Germline CDR1 and CDR2: SGHTA and FQGNSA. CDR3 sequence (DNA): TGTGCCAGCAGCTTAGAAGGGCAGCTCAACACCGGGGAGCTGTTTTTT. Encoded protein: CASSLEGQLNTGELFF.

The rearrangement links TRBV30 to TRBJ1-1; unclear D gene. V was clipped by 0 bases and J by 1 base, with 9 bases between them. CDR1 is GTSNPN and CDR2 is SVGIG in the germline V gene (reference sequence). This CDR3 is built from 14 residues. The CDR3 region is CAWSVGGPNTEAFF. The CDR3 nucleotides read TGTGCCTGGAGTGTCGGAGGCCCGAACACTGAAGCTTTCTTT.

This clone was observed a single time. The chain combines TRBV19 with TRBJ2-1, with 9 bases that match TRBD2. Trimming at V came to 9 bases and at J to 7 bases, leaving 16 bases not matched to a gene. Germline V gene sequence: CDR1 LNHDA, CDR2 SQIVND (reference sequence). The length of the CDR3 is 16 residues. CDR3 loop: CASRVLGGRAGNEQFF. DNA for the CDR3: TGTGCCAGCCGAGTTTTGGGCGGGAGGGCCGGTAATGAGCAGTTCTTC.

The chain recombines TRBV6-1 with TRBJ1-2, with D perhaps matching TRBD1 (6 bases). The CDR3 covers 14 residues. Germline V gene sequence: CDR1 MNHNS, CDR2 SASEGT. The V and J ends lost 6 bases and 4 bases respectively, with 15 bases between them. CDR3 residues: CASRAIQGPYGYTF. The CDR3, as DNA: TGTGCCAGCAGGGCTATACAGGGTCCCTATGGCTACACCTTC.

This sequence joins TRBV4-2 and TRBJ2-1; 8 bases fit TRBD2. The CDR3 extends over 15 amino acids. J gave up 5 bases and V 4 bases, and 7 bases lay outside the gene matches. Germline assignment: CDR1 LGHNA and CDR2 YNFKEQ. For the CDR3, the DNA is TGTGCCAGCAGCCGTACTAGCGGATCTAACAATGAGCAGTTCTTC. Translating it yields CASSRTSGSNNEQFF.

The CDR3 loop reads CASSQALSMRNYGYTF. As DNA, the CDR3 is TGCGCCAGCAGCCAAGCGTTAAGTATGAGGAACTATGGCTACACCTTC. This sequence joins TRBV4-1 and TRBJ1-2; D not certain. The CDR3 contains 16 residues. The germline V gene has CDR1 MGHRA and CDR2 YSYEKL. Trimming stripped 1 base from V and 2 bases from J, with 14 bases between.

The rearrangement joins TRBV5-1 to TRBJ1-1; the D gene is possibly TRBD1 (5 bases). Trimming cost V 3 bases and J 5 bases, with 11 bases left between them. This CDR3 comprises 13 residues. In germline, CDR1 is SGHRS, CDR2 YFSETQ. CDR3 nucleotides: TGCGCCAGCAGCTGGGGGGAGGTAACTGAAGCTTTCTTT. It translates to CASSWGEVTEAFF.

V usage is TRBV7-2 and J usage is TRBJ1-5; unclear D gene. Looked up from germline, CDR1 is SGHTA and CDR2 is FQGNSA. The CDR3 runs 13 residues. V was clipped by 1 base and J by 5 bases, with 6 bases between them. CDR3 sequence: CASSLVMDQPQHF. The CDR3 nucleotides read TGTGCCAGCAGCTTAGTGATGGATCAGCCCCAGCATTTT.

The chain carries TRBV6-6 and TRBJ2-2, with 9 bases lining up with TRBD1. Trimming cost V 6 bases and J 3 bases; bases outside gene matches: 5. From germline, CDR1 is MNHNY and CDR2 SVGAGI (reference sequence). The CDR3 covers 15 residues. The CDR3 protein is CASSQRTGDTGELFF. The DNA for the CDR3 is TGTGCCAGCAGCCAAAGGACAGGGGACACCGGGGAGCTGTTTTTT.

The count of this clone is one. CDR3 coding DNA: TGTGCCAGTAGTCCGGGACTAGCGGGAAATCCCCCCGGGGAGCTGTTTTTT. As protein: CASSPGLAGNPPGELFF. The V gene is TRBV19, the J gene TRBJ2-2; 13 nucleotides match TRBD2. Trimming at V came to 5 bases and at J to 6 bases, leaving 9 bases not matched to a gene. In germline, CDR1 is LNHDA, CDR2 SQIVND (reference sequence). The CDR3 contains 17 residues.

The J gene is TRBJ2-7, the V gene TRBV19; no clear D. The germline V gene encodes CDR1 LNHDA and CDR2 SQIVND (reference sequence). The CDR3 length is 13 residues. V was cut by 3 bases and J by 3 bases, with 9 bases left in between. The CDR3 is CASSIPGDYEQYF. In DNA form, the CDR3 reads TGTGCCAGTAGTATCCCCGGCGACTACGAGCAGTACTTC.

The chain combines TRBV6-6 with TRBJ2-7; D ambiguous. This CDR3 is built from 13 residues. With 0 bases removed from V and 3 bases from J, the gap between germline ends came to 6 bases. Germline values: CDR1 MNHNY, CDR2 SVGAGI (reference sequence). The CDR3 region is CASSYSTGYEQYF. The CDR3, as DNA: TGTGCCAGCAGTTACTCGACGGGCTACGAGCAGTACTTC.

The chain is built from TRBV5-1 and TRBJ2-7; 9 bases line up with TRBD1. The CDR3 extends over 14 amino acids. Trimming removed 2 bases from V and 6 bases from J; junction bases left unmatched: 6. Germline V CDR1 and CDR2: SGHRS, YFSETQ. The CDR3 spells CASSFDRGVAEQYF. DNA of the CDR3: TGCGCCAGCAGCTTCGACAGGGGGGTAGCCGAGCAGTACTTC.

The chain recombines TRBV7-8 with TRBJ2-7; D is ambiguous. V was trimmed by 5 bases and J by 6 bases, leaving 8 bases between them. The CDR3 consists of 11 residues. Germline CDR1 is SGHVS and CDR2 is FQNEAQ. The CDR3 nucleotides are TGTGCCAGCAGCGCTAGTAGCGAGCAGTACTTC. This encodes CASSASSEQYF.

The rearrangement links TRBV4-1 to TRBJ2-5; 8 bases are a match to TRBD1. The junction had 5 bases not matched to a gene; V was cut back by 5 bases and J by 3 bases. This CDR3 is built from 14 residues. The germline V gene encodes CDR1 MGHRA and CDR2 YSYEKL. The CDR3 spells CASSGQGAEETQYF. The DNA of the CDR3 is TGCGCCAGCAGCGGGCAGGGGGCGGAAGAGACCCAGTACTTC.